This passage covers 19 T cell receptor beta chains from one sample sequenced in a study of control samples from healthy donors and cancer patients. Data came from immunoSEQ multiplex PCR; TCRdb stores just in-frame clones and leaves some out. Seen here are about 74,000 clones, 70% to 90% observed once, and the top ten hold more than 5.5%. The specimen was blood. The receptors stem from a woman in her forties or fifties in good health.

This clone showed up just a few times. This rearrangement joins TRBV24-1 to TRBJ2-1; possible D gene TRBD2, 6 bases. The V end lost 9 bases, the J end lost 5 bases, and 19 bases lay between the germline ends. Germline V gives CDR1 KGHDR, CDR2 SFDVKD. The CDR3 runs to 15 residues. The DNA for the CDR3 is TGTGCCACCGCGGGGTCCGAGAGCGGAAACAATGAGCAGTTCTTC. Its protein product is CATAGSESGNNEQFF.

In its sample, this clone was seen once. A junction boundary mismatches the germline segment, possibly from a read error. The chain has TRBV2 and TRBJ1-5; no firm D call. This CDR3 region has 13 residues. Looked up from germline, CDR1 is SNHLY and CDR2 is FYNNEI. DNA for the CDR3: TGTGCCAGCAATGCCGGTAGCCATCAGCCCCAGCATTTT. Translated, it gives CASNAGSHQPQHF. Full variable domain (missing parts from reference TRBV2 and TRBJ1-5): EPEVTQTPSHQVTQMGQEVILRCVPISNHLYFYWYRQILGQKVEFLVSFYNNEISEKSEIFDDQFSVERPDGSNFTLKIRSTKLEDSAMYFCASNAGSHQPQHFGDGTRLSIL.

This chain links TRBV5-8 with TRBJ1-3; no clear D. The CDR3 has 14 residues. V lost 0 bases and J 3 bases, leaving 7 bases between the germline ends. Germline assignment: CDR1 SGHTS and CDR2 YDEGEE. The CDR3 bases are TGTGCCAGCAGCTTGGGGAGAAATGGAAACACCATATATTTT. Translating it yields CASSLGRNGNTIYF. The whole variable domain, filled in from reference TRBV5-8 and TRBJ1-3, reads EAGVTQSPTHLIKTRGQQATLRCSPISGHTSVYWYQQALGLGLQFLLWYDEGEERNRGNFPPRFSGRQFPNYSSELNVNALELEDSALYLCASSLGRNGNTIYFGEGSWLTVV.

This sequence joins TRBV24-1 and TRBJ1-5; D remains ambiguous. CDR3 length equals 15 residues. CDR1 and CDR2 (germline): KGHDR, SFDVKD. Trimming took off 4 bases at V and 1 base at J, with 10 bases between the two ends. This CDR3 reads CATSDPKYSNQPQHF. Here the CDR3 DNA reads TGTGCCACCAGTGACCCCAAGTACAGCAATCAGCCCCAGCATTTT.

The chain joins TRBV7-9 to TRBJ2-7; D gene ambiguous. The ends were cut back, 1 base at V and 2 bases at J, with 3 bases in the middle. The CDR3 has 12 amino acids. Per the germline V gene, CDR1 is SEHNR and CDR2 is FQNEAQ (reference sequence). The CDR3 here is CASSLDTYEQYF. For the CDR3, the DNA is TGTGCCAGCAGCTTAGACACCTACGAGCAGTACTTC.

This chain links TRBV2 with TRBJ2-1; maybe TRBD1 (6 bases). Looked up from germline, CDR1 is SNHLY and CDR2 is FYNNEI. The germline V and J ends were trimmed by 6 bases and 10 bases, with 10 bases remaining between them. The length of the CDR3 is 11 residues. CDR3 in amino acids: CASRKRGEQFF. In nucleotides, the CDR3 is TGTGCCAGCAGAAAAAGGGGGGAGCAGTTCTTC.

The genes are TRBV30 and TRBJ2-1; D might be TRBD2 (5 bases). This CDR3 has 15 amino acids. Trimming pared 5 bases from V and 6 bases from J, leaving 20 bases between. CDR1 and CDR2 from the germline V gene are GTSNPN and SVGIG (reference sequence). CDR3 sequence (DNA): TGTGCCTGGGCCAACGGACTGTCTTATAGCAATGAGCAGTTCTTC. Translating it yields CAWANGLSYSNEQFF.

The V gene is TRBV3-1 (or the pseudogene TRBV3-2), the J gene TRBJ2-3, with 12 bases aligning to TRBD2. Trimming cost V 6 bases and J 5 bases; bases outside gene matches: 9. The CDR3 contains 16 residues. The V gene's germline CDR1 is LGHDT and CDR2 YNNKEL (reference sequence). DNA for the CDR3: TGTGCCAGCAGTCGAATGCTAGCGGGGGGGCGAGATACGCAGTATTTT. Its protein is CASSRMLAGGRDTQYF.

This clone was counted many times. J is TRBJ1-3 and V is TRBV20-1, with no clear D. V was shortened by 3 bases and J by 4 bases, with 10 bases between the two germline ends. CDR3 length: 13 amino acids. Per the germline V gene, CDR1 is DFQATT and CDR2 is SNEGSKA (reference sequence). This CDR3 is CSASLGSGNTIYF. The CDR3 nucleotides read TGCAGTGCTAGTCTGGGGTCAGGAAACACCATATATTTT.

For the CDR3, the DNA is TGCGCCAGCAGCCAGGGACAGGGGTCCCCCTACGAGCAGTACTTC. Its translation: CASSQGQGSPYEQYF. The V and J genes are TRBV4-1 and TRBJ2-7; 10 nucleotides match TRBD1. V lost 3 bases, J lost 2 bases, and 4 bases stayed unmatched. The CDR3 length is 15 residues. Germline V lookup: CDR1 MGHRA, CDR2 YSYEKL.

This chain links TRBV2 with TRBJ1-4, with 9 bases identical to TRBD1. The CDR3 is 14 amino acids. V lost 6 bases, J lost 7 bases, and 6 bases stayed unmatched. Germline CDR1 reads SNHLY; CDR2 reads FYNNEI. The CDR3 nucleotides read TGTGCCAGCAGGGTGACAGGGGGTGGTGAAAAACTGTTTTTT. This codes for CASRVTGGGEKLFF.

This chain connects TRBV15 to TRBJ2-6, with 7 nucleotides matching TRBD1. V trimming: 1 base; J trimming: 0 bases; junction bases outside the gene matches: 6. The CDR3 length is 18 residues. CDR1 LNHNV and CDR2 YYDKDF come from the germline V gene (reference sequence). The CDR3 loop reads CATSRVARGSSGANVLTF. CDR3 sequence (DNA): TGTGCCACCAGCAGAGTGGCCAGGGGGAGCTCTGGGGCCAACGTCCTGACTTTC.

The chain couples TRBV18 to TRBJ1-2; weak D call: TRBD1 (5 bases). The V gene lost 5 bases and the J gene lost 8 bases, with 18 bases spanning the gap. CDR1 is KGHSH and CDR2 is LQKENI in the germline V gene. The CDR3 runs 14 residues. The chain's CDR3 is CASSATGTKKGYTF. DNA of the CDR3: TGTGCCAGCTCAGCAACCGGGACGAAGAAGGGCTACACCTTC.

The genes are TRBV18 and TRBJ1-1; no clear D. The CDR3 extends over 14 amino acids. Germline V lookup: CDR1 KGHSH, CDR2 LQKENI. Trimming shortened V by 4 bases and J by 0 bases, and 9 bases separated the two germline ends. CDR3 sequence: CASSRSTLNTEAFF. The CDR3 bases are TGTGCCAGCTCACGAAGCACGTTGAACACTGAAGCTTTCTTT.

This sequence joins TRBV6-1 and TRBJ2-2; D is possibly TRBD1 or TRBD2 (5 bases each). V gave up 4 bases and J gave up 0 bases, with 18 bases separating them. The CDR3 contains 18 residues. The V gene's germline CDR1 is MNHNS and CDR2 SASEGT. The CDR3 DNA sequence: TGTGCCAGCAGTGCTAGAGGGGCGACAGTACCGAACACCGGGGAGCTGTTTTTT. It translates to CASSARGATVPNTGELFF.

The CDR3 region has the DNA TGTGCCATCAGTGAAAACAGGGAGGATACGCAGTATTTT. This translates into CAISENREDTQYF. The chain couples TRBV10-3 to TRBJ2-3; D possibly corresponds to TRBD1 (6 bases). The CDR3 sequence is 13 residues long. V was cut by 3 bases and J by 6 bases, with 10 bases left in between. Germline CDR1 and CDR2: ENHRY and SYGVKD.

The chain uses TRBV18 and TRBJ1-5; a weak D match, TRBD1 (6 bases). Per germline, CDR1 KGHSH and CDR2 LQKENI. V shed 4 bases and J shed 5 bases, with 18 bases lying between them. The length of the CDR3 is 16 residues. The DNA for the CDR3 is TGTGCCAGCTCACTAGACCAACCAGGGGCCGATCAGCCCCAGCATTTT. Translated, it gives CASSLDQPGADQPQHF.

The chain combines TRBV15 with TRBJ1-2; D might be TRBD1 (5 bases). Germline assignment: CDR1 LNHNV and CDR2 YYDKDF (reference sequence). Deletions cut 1 base from V and 8 bases from J, with 11 bases between. The CDR3 extends over 13 amino acids. The CDR3 spells CATSRGSEGGYTF. CDR3 sequence (DNA): TGTGCCACCAGCAGAGGATCGGAGGGGGGCTACACCTTC.

The V and J genes are TRBV27 and TRBJ2-1; 7 positions agree with TRBD1. This CDR3 is 16 amino acids long. The trim removed 2 bases at V and 5 bases at J, leaving 9 bases unmatched. The germline CDR1 and CDR2 sequences are MNHEY and SMNVEV (reference sequence). DNA for the CDR3: TGTGCCAGCAGTTTAGCCTGGGTCCAGGGGGACAATGAGCAGTTCTTC. Translating gives CASSLAWVQGDNEQFF.